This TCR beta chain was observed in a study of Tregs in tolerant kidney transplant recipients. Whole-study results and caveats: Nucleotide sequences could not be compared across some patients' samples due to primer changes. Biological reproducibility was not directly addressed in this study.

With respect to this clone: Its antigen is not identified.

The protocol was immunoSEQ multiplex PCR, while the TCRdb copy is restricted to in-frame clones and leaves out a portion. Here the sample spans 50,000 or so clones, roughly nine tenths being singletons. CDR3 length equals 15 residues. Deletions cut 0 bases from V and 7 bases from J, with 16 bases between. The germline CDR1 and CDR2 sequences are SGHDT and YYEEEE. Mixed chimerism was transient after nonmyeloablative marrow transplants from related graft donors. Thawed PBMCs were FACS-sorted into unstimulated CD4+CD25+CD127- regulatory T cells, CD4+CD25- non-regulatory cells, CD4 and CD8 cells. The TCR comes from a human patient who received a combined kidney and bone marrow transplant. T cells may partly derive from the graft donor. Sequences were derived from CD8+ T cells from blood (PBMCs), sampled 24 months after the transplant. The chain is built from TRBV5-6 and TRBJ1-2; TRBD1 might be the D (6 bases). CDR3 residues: CASSLVGALWGGYTF. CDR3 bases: TGTGCCAGCAGCTTGGTGGGGGCGTTGTGGGGTGGCTACACCTTC.